This passage covers 6 T cell receptor beta chains from one sample sequenced in a study of T cell repertoires in cytomegalovirus infection (dated by TCRdb to between 2019 and 2020). Sequenced using an Illumina HiSeq 1500. TCRdb trimmed public reads at Q25 via fastp, called clones via MiXCR and kept in-frame beta chains. All rows with the same CDR3 protein become a single entry with the most common DNA and genes. For this sample there are approximately 490,000 distinct CDR3 sequences; approximately 11% appear just once. The ten most abundant clones make up about 9.4% of the sample. Input material: PBMCs. These receptors were obtained from a human donor in good health (CMV status not recorded). Some clones in this sample may be carry-over from other donors' samples.

The V and J genes are TRBV12-3 or TRBV12-4 and TRBJ1-6, with D possibly TRBD1 on 5 matching bases. This CDR3 region has 16 residues. Trimming removed 5 bases at V and 6 bases at J, with 17 bases between. DNA of the CDR3: TGTGCCAGCAGTCAGCTGCTGCGGGGGAGTAATTCACCCCTCCACTTT. This codes for CASSQLLRGSNSPLHF.

To note about this clonotype: Being one base from a much bigger clone, this may be a read error. The V gene is TRBV6-8, the J gene TRBJ2-7; 9 bases align to TRBD1. With 10 bases clipped from V and 7 bases from J, the junction kept 14 bases outside the gene matches. Germline CDR1 and CDR2: MNHGY and SAAAGT. CDR3 length equals 14 residues. CDR3 nucleotide sequence: TGTGCCAACAGCTTCCGGGACAGGGCGAATGAGCAGTACTTC. It encodes CANSFRDRANEQYF.

This clonotype was detected many times. The chain couples TRBV7-9 to TRBJ1-2; D unresolved. Per germline, CDR1 SEHNR and CDR2 FQNEAQ (reference sequence). The CDR3 extends over 14 amino acids. V lost 1 base and J lost 7, with 13 bases in between. CDR3 bases: TGTGCCAGCAGCTTAGTCATCGAGGGCGCTGGCTACACCTTC. Residues: CASSLVIEGAGYTF.

Many counts were recorded for this clonotype. DNA for the CDR3: TGTGCCAGCAGTTTTGAGGGGCAGGGGCTTTTCAATCAGCCCCAGCATTTT. Translation: CASSFEGQGLFNQPQHF. The chain links TRBV28 to TRBJ1-5, with D possibly being TRBD1 (6 bases). Trimming removed 3 bases at V and 3 bases at J, with 18 bases between. Germline-derived CDR1 and CDR2 are MDHEN and SYDVKM. CDR3 size: 17 residues.

This chain joins TRBV6-6 and TRBJ1-5, with D hard to call. V dropped 6 bases and J dropped 0 bases, with 12 bases sitting between them. CDR1 and CDR2 (germline): MNHNY, SVGAGI (reference sequence). The CDR3 loop spans 15 amino acids. DNA of the CDR3: TGTGCCAGCAGATCCGACGGCGTTAGCAATCAGCCCCAGCATTTT. Its protein is CASRSDGVSNQPQHF.

The genes are TRBV5-1 and TRBJ2-3; weak D call: TRBD1 (6 bases). V was trimmed by 6 bases and J by 13 bases, leaving 21 bases between them. CDR1 is SGHRS, CDR2 YFSETQ, per germline. This CDR3 is built from 13 residues. CDR3 residues: CASTLEGTRQEYF. CDR3 coding DNA: TGCGCCAGCACTCTTGAGGGGACAAGGCAGGAGTATTTT.